This is a list of T cell receptor beta chains from one sample in a study of pediatric ulcerative colitis. The data were produced by immunoSEQ multiplex PCR, yet TCRdb's version contains in-frame clones alone and is incomplete. This sample has about 32,000 clones, with roughly four fifths found just once. Sequenced material: blood. The receptor source for this set is a boy aged 5 to 17 with severe ulcerative colitis. Both conserved end residues are part of each CDR3. Fields, in order: V gene, J gene, D gene, clone size, CDR3 protein, CDR3 DNA. The D gene is left open where the match is weak. Clone size is shown for a subset of rows, as once, few, many or a class of expanded clone.

TRBV27	TRBJ2-2	TRBD1	.	CASSPGQGSTGELFF	TGTGCCAGCAGCCCCGGACAGGGGAGCACCGGGGAGCTGTTTTTT
TRBV6-1	TRBJ2-1	.	.	CASSPYRSYNEQFF	TGTGCCAGCTCGCCCTATCGTTCCTACAATGAGCAGTTCTTC
TRBV5-1	TRBJ2-1	.	.	CASSLGSPVVGNEQFF	TGCGCCAGCAGCTTGGGCTCGCCGGTAGTTGGGAATGAGCAGTTCTTC
TRBV14	TRBJ2-7	.	.	CASSRPGPGRIYEQYF	TGTGCCAGCAGCCGACCTGGACCGGGTAGGATCTACGAGCAGTACTTC
TRBV5-1	TRBJ1-2	.	once	CASSFGGKGGYTF	TGCGCCAGCAGCTTTGGAGGGAAAGGAGGCTACACCTTC
TRBV7-8	TRBJ2-1	TRBD2	.	CASSLEAGLNNEQFF	TGTGCCAGCAGCTTAGAAGCGGGGCTTAACAATGAGCAGTTCTTC
TRBV4-3	TRBJ1-6	.	.	CASSLQLYSPLHF	TGCGCCAGCAGCCTACAGTTATATTCACCCCTCCACTTT
TRBV5-6	TRBJ1-2	.	.	CASSVRGGSYGYTF	TGTGCCAGCAGCGTACGCGGGGGTTCCTATGGCTACACCTTC
TRBV7-8	TRBJ1-4	TRBD1	.	CASSNRDRNEKLFF	TGTGCCAGCAGCAACCGGGACAGAAATGAAAAACTGTTTTTT
TRBV6-6	TRBJ1-4	.	.	CASSSQYRAANEKLFF	TGTGCCAGCAGTTCCCAATACAGGGCAGCTAATGAGAAACTGTTTTTT
TRBV6-5	TRBJ1-5	.	.	CASSLRRGNQPQHF	TGTGCCAGCAGCCTCAGGAGGGGCAATCAGCCCCAGCATTTT
TRBV7-8	TRBJ2-5	.	.	CASSLSVYQETQYF	TGTGCCAGCAGCTTATCGGTGTACCAAGAGACCCAGTACTTC
TRBV4-3	TRBJ2-2	.	.	CASSQTLGGTGELFF	TGCGCCAGCAGCCAAACGCTTGGGGGAACCGGGGAGCTGTTTTTT
TRBV18	TRBJ1-2	.	few	CASSPPRGRITNYGYTF	TGTGCCAGCTCACCACCCCGAGGACGGATTACGAACTATGGCTACACCTTC
TRBV5-6	TRBJ1-2	TRBD1	.	CASSLGPHPGQSNYGYTF	TGTGCCAGCAGCTTGGGGCCCCACCCGGGACAGAGTAACTATGGCTACACCTTC
TRBV5-1	TRBJ1-2	TRBD1	.	CASTLETGVGSGYGYTF	TGCGCCAGCACCTTAGAGACAGGGGTCGGCAGTGGATATGGCTACACCTTC
TRBV19	TRBJ2-1	TRBD2	.	CASSIRVRGDNEQFF	TGTGCCAGTAGTATAAGGGTGCGGGGGGACAATGAGCAGTTCTTC
TRBV19	TRBJ2-7	TRBD1	.	CASSPGTGKSYEQYF	TGTGCCAGTAGTCCAGGGACAGGGAAATCCTACGAGCAGTACTTC
TRBV6-6	TRBJ1-1	.	.	CASSSGMNTEAFF	TGTGCCAGCAGCTCCGGAATGAACACTGAAGCTTTCTTT
TRBV10-3	TRBJ2-7	.	.	CASSVGSPIYEQYF	TGTGCCAGCAGCGTGGGATCGCCTATATACGAGCAGTACTTC
TRBV11-2	TRBJ2-7	.	.	CASSAGQSYEQYF	TGTGCCAGCAGCGCCGGACAGAGCTACGAGCAGTACTTC
TRBV5-5	TRBJ1-2	.	.	CASSQDVYGYTF	TGTGCCAGCAGCCAGGATGTCTATGGCTACACCTTC
TRBV7-2	TRBJ1-2	.	.	CASSLALRGNNYGYTF	TGTGCCAGCAGCTTAGCGCTGAGGGGCAATAACTATGGCTACACCTTC
TRBV14	TRBJ2-7	.	once	CASSQSRGQTYEQYF	TGTGCCAGCAGCCAATCCAGGGGACAAACCTACGAGCAGTACTTC
TRBV19	TRBJ2-3	TRBD1	once	CASRPGTGHTYGTDTQYF	TGTGCCAGTAGGCCCGGGACAGGCCACACATACGGCACAGATACGCAGTATTTT
TRBV19	TRBJ1-2	TRBD1	few	CASTRGQGGGYTF	TGTGCCAGTACCAGGGGACAGGGGGGTGGCTACACCTTC
TRBV5-1	TRBJ2-2	.	few	CASSLVTGMNTGELFF	TGCGCCAGCAGCTTGGTCACAGGGATGAACACCGGGGAGCTGTTTTTT
TRBV7-3	TRBJ1-1	.	.	CASSLGPGGAFF	TGTGCCAGCAGCTTAGGCCCAGGAGGAGCTTTCTTT
TRBV29-1	TRBJ1-1	.	few	CSVFGQNTEAFF	TGCAGCGTTTTCGGACAGAACACTGAAGCTTTCTTT
TRBV30	TRBJ1-1	.	.	CAWSAGILAFF	TGTGCCTGGTCCGCGGGGATACTGGCTTTCTTT
TRBV2	TRBJ2-5	TRBD2	.	CASRRPGTSGGRGETQYF	TGTGCCAGCAGAAGACCCGGGACTAGCGGGGGGCGGGGAGAGACCCAGTACTTC
TRBV2	TRBJ1-2	.	few	CASGSAPTNYGYTF	TGTGCCAGCGGGTCGGCCCCAACCAACTATGGCTACACCTTC
TRBV7-2	TRBJ2-7	.	.	CASSLGTGQDYYEQYF	TGTGCCAGCAGCTTGGGTACCGGACAGGACTACTACGAGCAGTACTTC
TRBV6-4	TRBJ1-6	.	.	CASSDSSGEDSPLHF	TGTGCCAGCAGTGACTCGAGCGGGGAAGATTCACCCCTCCACTTT
TRBV6-7	TRBJ2-3	.	.	CASSYSGEKADTQYF	TGTGCCAGCAGTTACTCGGGGGAAAAGGCAGATACGCAGTATTTT
TRBV30	TRBJ1-6	.	few	CAWIGKGLSIGSPLHF	TGTGCCTGGATCGGGAAGGGCCTTTCCATCGGTTCACCCCTCCACTTT
TRBV7-2	TRBJ2-3	.	.	CASSPRNTQYF	TGTGCCAGCAGCCCCCGTAATACGCAGTATTTT
TRBV11-2	TRBJ2-1	.	.	CASMLSRTEIYNEQFF	TGTGCCAGCATGCTTTCCCGGACAGAGATATACAATGAGCAGTTCTTC